The 30 T cell receptor beta chains below come from one sample, sequenced in a study of beta chain features in type 1 diabetes. Their cognate antigens are unknown. TCRB transcripts that were expressed got sequenced, as all of the isolated RNA had been reverse transcribed. TCRdb keeps only in-frame clones here, not all; method: immunoSEQ multiplex PCR. The top ten clones hold roughly 0.11% of a sample with 600,000 or so clones, 9.5% to 15% of them seen once. Study results and limitations: Type 1 diabetes patients showed a moderate but significant shortening of TCRB CDR3s in all four CD4+ subsets.

The sample taken for sequencing was naive CD4+ T cells from blood. These receptors came from a man in his thirties or forties with type 1 diabetes.

The gene calls are TRBV7-9 and TRBJ2-7, with TRBD1 identical over 10 bases. The CDR3 has 13 residues. Germline CDR1 SEHNR, CDR2 FQNEAQ (reference sequence). The trim removed 6 bases at V and 9 bases at J, leaving 8 bases unmatched. The CDR3 loop is CASRPGQGLSQYF. DNA for the CDR3: TGTGCCAGCAGGCCGGGACAGGGGCTGTCGCAGTACTTC.

The gene calls are TRBV27 and TRBJ2-1, with D perhaps being TRBD1 or TRBD2 (5 bases each). CDR1 is MNHEY and CDR2 is SMNVEV in the germline V gene (reference sequence). Trimming left V 6 bases short and J 14 bases short, with 17 bases between. The CDR3 sequence is 12 residues long. The CDR3 spells CASSQSGHGEFF. CDR3 DNA: TGTGCCAGCAGCCAGTCGGGGCATGGGGAGTTCTTC.

This clone has just a few counts. This rearrangement joins TRBV6-5 to TRBJ2-7; D may correspond to TRBD1 or TRBD2 (6 bases each). The CDR3 totals 16 residues. Trimming pared 0 bases from V and 5 bases from J, leaving 17 bases between. Germline V gene lookup returns CDR1 MNHEY and CDR2 SVGAGI. The CDR3 coding sequence is TGTGCCAGCAGTTACTCGGGGGCGGCCTCGGGGGACGAGCAGTACTTC. Translation: CASSYSGAASGDEQYF.

The rearrangement uses TRBV7-9 and TRBJ2-7; no clear D. Trimming left V 5 bases short and J 6 bases short, with 17 bases between. The CDR3 contains 14 residues. Germline V gene data show CDR1 as SEHNR and CDR2 as FQNEAQ (reference sequence). The CDR3 sequence is CASSPTNFDPEQYF. The CDR3 DNA reads TGTGCCAGCAGCCCAACAAATTTTGATCCCGAGCAGTACTTC.

The chain recombines TRBV29-1 with TRBJ1-1; D is uncertain. The V end lost 7 bases, the J end lost 2 bases, and 8 bases lay between the germline ends. Germline CDR1 reads SQVTM; CDR2 reads ANQGSEA. There are 11 residues in the CDR3. The CDR3 protein is CSAFVNTEAFF. Written as DNA, the CDR3 is TGCAGCGCTTTTGTCAACACTGAAGCTTTCTTT.

The CDR3 sequence: CASSQTGTGSNGELFF. The CDR3 DNA sequence: TGCGCCAGCAGCCAAACCGGGACAGGGAGTAACGGGGAGCTGTTTTTT. This sequence joins TRBV4-3 and TRBJ2-2, with 9 bases lining up with TRBD1. The germline V gene has CDR1 LGHNA and CDR2 YSLEER. The CDR3 loop spans 16 amino acids. The V and J ends lost 2 bases and 7 bases, in that order; junction bases with no gene match: 8.

This sequence joins TRBV4-1 and TRBJ2-1; the match to TRBD2 covers 8 bases. The V gene's germline CDR1 is MGHRA and CDR2 YSYEKL. CDR3 length equals 15 residues. With 6 bases clipped from V and 8 bases from J, the junction kept 12 bases outside the gene matches. The CDR3 sequence: CASRNSGGASDEQFF. CDR3 nucleotides: TGCGCCAGCAGGAACTCCGGGGGGGCGTCGGATGAGCAGTTCTTC.

This clone was counted only a few times. This sequence joins TRBV7-2 and TRBJ2-2; D may be TRBD2 (5 bases). This CDR3 contains 14 residues. The germline V and J ends were trimmed by 2 bases and 5 bases, with 9 bases remaining between them. The germline gives CDR1 SGHTA, CDR2 FQGNSA. CDR3 DNA: TGTGCCAGCAGCTTAATATCGGGGACCGGGGAGCTGTTTTTT. Translated: CASSLISGTGELFF.

The CDR3 sequence: CASSYRGNYGYTF. The CDR3, as DNA: TGTGCCAGCAGTTACCGGGGTAACTATGGCTACACCTTC. V and J are TRBV27 and TRBJ1-2; D call uncertain. The CDR3 sequence is 13 residues long. Germline CDR1 MNHEY, CDR2 SMNVEV (reference sequence). V lost 4 bases and J 1 base, leaving 7 bases between the germline ends.

This chain joins TRBV4-2 and TRBJ2-7; 13 nucleotides line up with TRBD2. The length of the CDR3 is 19 residues. Germline V lookup: CDR1 LGHNA, CDR2 YNFKEQ. With 3 bases clipped from V and 0 bases from J, the junction kept 11 bases outside the gene matches. CDR3 in amino acids: CASSQDGATSGGSSYEQYF. In nucleotides, the CDR3 is TGTGCCAGCAGCCAGGATGGAGCGACTAGCGGGGGGAGCTCCTACGAGCAGTACTTC.

The chain employs TRBV18 and TRBJ1-2; D is uncertain. Trimming shortened V by 3 bases and J by 4 bases, and 15 bases separated the two germline ends. CDR3 size: 15 residues. Germline-derived CDR1 and CDR2 are KGHSH and LQKENI. CDR3 sequence reads: CASSPDLLLAYGYTF. The CDR3 DNA reads TGTGCCAGCTCACCGGACCTCCTTTTAGCCTATGGCTACACCTTC. The full variable domain, completed using reference TRBV18 and TRBJ1-2, is NAGVMQNPRHLVRRRGQEARLRCSPMKGHSHVYWYRQLPEEGLKFMVYLQKENIIDESGMPKERFSAEFPKEGPSILRIQQVVRGDSAAYFCASSPDLLLAYGYTFGSGTRLTVV.

The V and J genes are TRBV11-2 and TRBJ2-1, with 10 bases that match TRBD2. The CDR3 covers 15 residues. Germline-derived CDR1 and CDR2 are SGHAT and FQNNGV. V was pared by 5 bases and J by 3 bases, with 4 bases of the junction left unmatched. The DNA for the CDR3 is TGTGCCAGCAGCGAGGTAGCGGGGGGCTACAATGAGCAGTTCTTC. Translation: CASSEVAGGYNEQFF.

This clone was counted only a few times. The junction differs from germline at one of its ends, possibly a read error. The chain employs TRBV7-2 and TRBJ2-7, with 8 bases that match TRBD1. CDR1 and CDR2 from the germline V gene are SGHTA and FQGNSA. The CDR3 length is 15 residues. The CDR3 sequence is CASSLAGQGSDEQYF. In DNA, the CDR3 is TGTGCCAGCAGCTTAGCCGGACAGGGCTCCGACGAGCAGTACTTC.

This clone was seen a handful of times. The chain joins TRBV11-3 to TRBJ2-1; 12 bases are a match to TRBD2. This CDR3 contains 18 residues. Germline-derived CDR1 and CDR2 are SGHNT and YENEEA. Trimming removed 7 bases from V and 0 bases from J; junction bases left unmatched: 10. The CDR3 loop is CASTTGTSGFSSYNEQFF. DNA of the CDR3: TGTGCCAGCACCACCGGGACTAGCGGGTTTAGCTCCTACAATGAGCAGTTCTTC.

As concerns this clone: This same CDR3 is encoded by further DNA sequences in the sample. The gene calls are TRBV11-3 and TRBJ1-1, with 7 nucleotides matching TRBD1. Germline CDR1 reads SGHNT; CDR2 reads YENEEA. The CDR3 is made up of 14 amino acids. J lost 5 bases, V lost 2 bases, and 5 bases had no gene match. CDR3 in amino acids: CASSLNRGLTEAFF. DNA for the CDR3: TGTGCCAGCAGCTTAAACAGGGGTTTGACTGAAGCTTTCTTT. Complete variable domain (other parts from reference TRBV11-3 and TRBJ1-1): EAGVVQSPRYKIIEKKQPVAFWCNPISGHNTLYWYLQNLGQGPELLIRYENEEAVDDSQLPKDRFSAERLKGVDSTLKIQPAELGDSAVYLCASSLNRGLTEAFFGQGTRLTVV.

The chain links TRBV6-4 to TRBJ1-6, with unresolved D. Germline loops: CDR1 MRHNA, CDR2 SNTAGT. This CDR3 comprises 14 residues. V was trimmed by 0 bases and J by 7 bases, leaving 7 bases between them. The CDR3 spells CASSDSGSNSPLHF. The CDR3, as DNA: TGTGCCAGCAGTGACTCTGGCAGCAATTCACCCCTCCACTTT.

The gene calls are TRBV15 and TRBJ1-2; no reliable D call. Germline CDR1 reads LNHNV; CDR2 reads YYDKDF (reference sequence). The CDR3 sequence is 13 residues long. The ends were cut back, 0 bases at V and 0 bases at J, with 2 bases in the middle. The CDR3 sequence is CATSRDSNYGYTF. The DNA for the CDR3 is TGTGCCACCAGCAGAGATTCTAACTATGGCTACACCTTC.

The genes are TRBV9 and TRBJ2-5; 9 nucleotides line up with TRBD1. Germline CDR1 SGDLS, CDR2 YYNGEE. The V segment lost 4 bases and the J segment 5 bases; nucleotides outside the gene matches: 6. The CDR3 runs 14 residues. CDR3 sequence: CASSLTGQGETQYF. The DNA for the CDR3 is TGTGCCAGCAGCCTTACGGGACAGGGTGAGACCCAGTACTTC.

This clone appeared a few times. Other DNA sequences in this sample translate to the same CDR3. The chain couples TRBV7-2 to TRBJ2-5; weak D call: TRBD1 (6 bases). CDR1 is SGHTA, CDR2 FQGNSA, per germline. Trimming took off 3 bases at V and 5 bases at J, with 7 bases between the two ends. CDR3 length equals 12 residues. Here the CDR3 DNA reads TGTGCCAGCAGCTTGCAGGGGGAGACCCAGTACTTC. Protein sequence: CASSLQGETQYF.

This clone was observed a few times. The V and J genes are TRBV27 and TRBJ2-7, with unresolved D. The V gene lost 3 bases and the J gene lost 0 bases, with 9 bases spanning the gap. The CDR3 length is 14 residues. Germline loops: CDR1 MNHEY, CDR2 SMNVEV (reference sequence). DNA for the CDR3: TGTGCCAGCAGTTTGAGTAGGGACTCCTACGAGCAGTACTTC. This translates into CASSLSRDSYEQYF.

As regards this clone: The same CDR3 also results from other DNA sequences found in this sample. The rearrangement links TRBV7-9 to TRBJ1-2; D is possibly TRBD1 (5 bases). Germline lookup yields CDR1 SEHNR and CDR2 FQNEAQ (reference sequence). The CDR3 sequence is 12 residues long. V was trimmed by 1 base and J by 6 bases, leaving 6 bases between them. The CDR3 DNA sequence: TGTGCCAGCAGCTTAGAGGGACATGGCTACACCTTC. Translation: CASSLEGHGYTF. Drawing the rest from reference TRBV7-9 and TRBJ1-2, the complete variable domain is DTGVSQNPRHKITKRGQNVTFRCDPISEHNRLYWYRQTLGQGPEFLTYFQNEAQLEKSRLLSDRFSAERPKGSFSTLEIQRTEQGDSAMYLCASSLEGHGYTFGSGTRLTVV.

This chain joins TRBV14 and TRBJ1-6; TRBD1 matches at 10 bases. The CDR3 runs 17 residues. V lost 4 bases, J lost 9 bases, and 12 bases stayed unmatched. Looked up from germline, CDR1 is SGHDN and CDR2 is FVKESK. The CDR3 nucleotides are TGTGCCAGCAGCCCGGGACAGGGGATTGAATTGGGTTCACCCCTCCACTTT. It encodes CASSPGQGIELGSPLHF.

V usage is TRBV9 and J usage is TRBJ1-2, with TRBD1 matching 9 bases. This CDR3 region has 15 residues. Germline V gene sequence: CDR1 SGDLS, CDR2 YYNGEE. The V and J ends lost 0 bases and 0 bases, in that order; junction bases with no gene match: 0. This chain's CDR3 is CASSVGTGANYGYTF. Here the CDR3 DNA reads TGTGCCAGCAGCGTAGGGACAGGGGCTAACTATGGCTACACCTTC.

This chain connects TRBV14 to TRBJ2-5; 11 positions agree with TRBD1. The CDR3 consists of 15 residues. Germline CDR1 is SGHDN and CDR2 is FVKESK. The J segment lost 3 bases and the V segment lost 5 bases, leaving 5 bases of the junction unmatched. DNA for the CDR3: TGTGCCAGCAGCTCCGGGACAGGGGGGAAAGAGACCCAGTACTTC. Its translation: CASSSGTGGKETQYF.

This clone occurred a few times. J is TRBJ2-7 and V is TRBV18, with D possibly being TRBD1 (6 bases). Germline CDR1 and CDR2: KGHSH and LQKENI. Trimming pared 3 bases from V and 4 bases from J, leaving 13 bases between. The CDR3 has 14 residues. DNA of the CDR3: TGTGCCAGCTCACCCCCGCAGGGGATGTACGAGCAGTACTTC. Its translation is CASSPPQGMYEQYF.

The chain links TRBV25-1 to TRBJ2-3; D is uncertain. This CDR3 is 14 amino acids long. Germline V gene data show CDR1 as MGHDK and CDR2 as SYGVNS. Trimming removed 1 base at V and 3 bases at J, with 8 bases between. The CDR3 spells CASSEFGATDTQYF. The DNA for the CDR3 is TGTGCCAGCAGTGAATTTGGAGCTACAGATACGCAGTATTTT.

The sample holds a few counts of this clone. This chain uses TRBV7-9 with TRBJ2-7; no definite D call. Germline V gene data show CDR1 as SEHNR and CDR2 as FQNEAQ (reference sequence). This CDR3 is 14 amino acids long. Trimming stripped 7 bases from V and 6 bases from J, with 19 bases between. The CDR3, as DNA: TGTGCCAGCAACACTAACCCGGTACGCGGCGAGCAGTACTTC. Amino acid sequence: CASNTNPVRGEQYF.

The rearrangement joins TRBV11-3 to TRBJ2-7; D is unresolved. With 0 bases removed from V and 2 bases from J, the gap between germline ends came to 5 bases. CDR3 length: 13 amino acids. Germline CDR1 is SGHNT and CDR2 is YENEEA. CDR3 loop: CASSLDLTYEQYF. The CDR3 DNA sequence: TGTGCCAGCAGCTTAGATCTTACCTACGAGCAGTACTTC. The whole variable domain, filled in from reference TRBV11-3 and TRBJ2-7, reads EAGVVQSPRYKIIEKKQPVAFWCNPISGHNTLYWYLQNLGQGPELLIRYENEEAVDDSQLPKDRFSAERLKGVDSTLKIQPAELGDSAVYLCASSLDLTYEQYFGPGTRLTVT.

This clone has only a few counts. The CDR3 protein is CASSIRLNEKLFF. The CDR3 bases are TGCGCCAGCAGTATACGGCTTAATGAAAAACTGTTTTTT. The chain couples TRBV4-3 to TRBJ1-4; no reliable D call. The CDR3 has 13 residues. The V and J ends lost 6 bases and 4 bases respectively, with 9 bases between them. Germline lookup yields CDR1 LGHNA and CDR2 YSLEER.

This clone occurred once. This chain joins TRBV5-1 and TRBJ2-5, with D perhaps TRBD2 (7 bases). CDR1 SGHRS and CDR2 YFSETQ come from the germline V gene. With 0 bases removed from V and 5 bases from J, the gap between germline ends came to 14 bases. The CDR3 runs 15 residues. The CDR3 DNA reads TGCGCCAGCAGCTTGGATGCGGGGGCTGCGGAGACCCAGTACTTC. Amino acids: CASSLDAGAAETQYF. The full variable domain, completed using reference TRBV5-1 and TRBJ2-5, is KAGVTQTPRYLIKTRGQQVTLSCSPISGHRSVSWYQQTPGQGLQFLFEYFSETQRNKGNFPGRFSGRQFSNSRSEMNVSTLELGDSALYLCASSLDAGAAETQYFGPGTRLLVL.